What follows are 30 T cell receptor beta chains derived from one specimen sequenced in a study of CD8+ T cells in alopecia areata. Sample treatment: oral pan-JAK inhibitor, 5-10 mg twice daily. Sequencing used cDNA as its template, made by extracting RNA and reverse transcribing it. Data came from immunoSEQ multiplex PCR; TCRdb stores just in-frame clones and leaves some out. The repertoire holds 110,000 to 150,000 clones, with roughly 52% as singletons. Material: CD8+ T cells sorted from blood, obtained at week 4, from a patient treated with tofacitinib. The receptors originated from a human donor with alopecia areata.

This clone was seen once. The rearrangement joins TRBV14 to TRBJ1-2; TRBD1 is a possible D gene (5 bases). Per germline, CDR1 SGHDN and CDR2 FVKESK. Trimming pared 0 bases from V and 4 bases from J, leaving 15 bases between. This CDR3 spans 16 amino acids. The CDR3 loop is CASSQDTAPGGYGYTF. CDR3 sequence (DNA): TGTGCCAGCAGCCAAGATACGGCCCCGGGGGGCTATGGCTACACCTTC.

As DNA, the CDR3 is TGTGCCAGCAGTGCAGGATCCTATGGCTACACCTTC. This codes for CASSAGSYGYTF. The chain recombines TRBV25-1 with TRBJ1-2, with D unclear. From germline, CDR1 is MGHDK and CDR2 SYGVNS. The CDR3 is made up of 12 amino acids. Trimming took off 4 bases at V and 4 bases at J, with 7 bases between the two ends.

This sequence joins TRBV5-1 and TRBJ2-2; TRBD1 or TRBD2 may be the D gene (6 bases each). The length of the CDR3 is 16 residues. Trimming stripped 3 bases from V and 7 bases from J, with 19 bases between. The germline gives CDR1 SGHRS, CDR2 YFSETQ. The CDR3 region has the DNA TGCGCCAGCAGCTACTCCCCGCCGGGGGCAGACGGGGAGCTGTTTTTT. It codes for CASSYSPPGADGELFF.

This chain links TRBV7-9 with TRBJ1-2, with 7 bases aligning to TRBD1. This CDR3 region has 15 residues. The V and J ends lost 3 bases and 6 bases, in that order; junction bases with no gene match: 10. CDR1 and CDR2 from the germline V gene are SEHNR and FQNEAQ (reference sequence). CDR3 nucleotide sequence: TGTGCCAGCAGCTTTTCCGGGACAGAGTGGGATGGCTACACCTTC. This translates into CASSFSGTEWDGYTF.

The J gene is TRBJ1-1, the V gene TRBV30; D may be TRBD1 (6 bases). Germline CDR1 and CDR2: GTSNPN and SVGIG (reference sequence). This CDR3 has 11 amino acids. V lost 1 base to trimming and J lost 11 bases, with 11 bases between them. The CDR3 region has the DNA TGTGCCTGGAGTGCCCTTAGGGGGGCTTTCTTT. It is translated as CAWSALRGAFF.

The CDR3 spells CSVSGTDAYEQYF. CDR3 in DNA: TGCAGCGTTTCCGGGACAGATGCCTACGAGCAGTACTTC. The V and J genes are TRBV29-1 and TRBJ2-7, with TRBD1 identical over 7 bases. CDR1 and CDR2 (germline): SQVTM, ANQGSEA. CDR3 length: 13 amino acids. The trim removed 5 bases at V and 2 bases at J, leaving 6 bases unmatched.

This clone was observed a handful of times. This chain connects TRBV15 to TRBJ1-1; D not certain. There are 11 residues in the CDR3. V was pared by 5 bases and J by 6 bases, with 7 bases between. Germline values: CDR1 LNHNV, CDR2 YYDKDF (reference sequence). In DNA form, the CDR3 reads TGTGCCACCAGCCGCGGCCCTGAAGCTTTCTTT. This translates into CATSRGPEAFF.

There are many counts of this clone. The chain combines TRBV7-2 with TRBJ2-6, with no clear D. CDR3 length equals 18 residues. In germline, CDR1 is SGHTA, CDR2 FQGNSA. Trimming took off 3 bases at V and 0 bases at J, with 15 bases between the two ends. CDR3 in DNA: TGTGCCAGCAGCTTTGTATTTCAGCCAAGCTCTGGGGCCAACGTCCTGACTTTC. Encoded protein: CASSFVFQPSSGANVLTF. The full variable domain, its missing parts supplied by reference TRBV7-2 and TRBJ2-6, is GAGVSQSPSNKVTEKGKDVELRCDPISGHTALYWYRQSLGQGLEFLIYFQGNSAPDKSGLPSDRFSAERTGGSVSTLTIQRTQQEDSAVYLCASSFVFQPSSGANVLTFGAGSRLTVL.

This clone was found a few times. The chain is built from TRBV29-1 and TRBJ2-3; TRBD1 is a possible D gene (6 bases). The CDR3 spans 16 residues. CDR1 is SQVTM, CDR2 ANQGSEA, per germline. V shed 4 bases and J shed 3 bases, with 20 bases lying between them. In DNA, the CDR3 is TGCAGCGTTGCCCCCCCTACAGGGCCAGGGACAGATACGCAGTATTTT. Protein: CSVAPPTGPGTDTQYF.

The chain joins TRBV4-1 to TRBJ2-7; D is undetermined. V lost 0 bases to trimming and J lost 0 bases, with 6 bases between them. The CDR3 contains 14 residues. Per germline, CDR1 MGHRA and CDR2 YSYEKL. The CDR3 sequence: CASSQDDNSYEQYF. The CDR3 nucleotides are TGCGCCAGCAGCCAAGATGACAACTCCTACGAGCAGTACTTC.

The chain is built from TRBV6-5 and TRBJ1-6; 8 positions agree with TRBD1. This CDR3 has 16 amino acids. From germline, CDR1 is MNHEY and CDR2 SVGAGI. V was pared by 0 bases and J by 9 bases, with 7 bases of the junction left unmatched. The CDR3 DNA follows: TGTGCCAGCAGTTACTCGAAGGCAGGGGGCCGTTCACCCCTCCACTTT. The encoded protein is CASSYSKAGGRSPLHF.

The chain has TRBV27 and TRBJ2-6, with 7 bases that match TRBD2. V gave up 5 bases and J gave up 0 bases; unmatched junction bases: 22. Germline values: CDR1 MNHEY, CDR2 SMNVEV (reference sequence). The CDR3 consists of 22 residues. The CDR3 DNA sequence: TGTGCCAGCAGTCGGGGCGGGGAGGGTTCCCATCAGTGGGGCTCTGGGGCCAACGTCCTGACTTTC. Residues: CASSRGGEGSHQWGSGANVLTF.

The chain links TRBV30 to TRBJ1-1; D is perhaps TRBD1 (5 bases). This CDR3 region has 14 residues. Trimming removed 2 bases at V and 3 bases at J, with 13 bases between. Germline V gene data show CDR1 as GTSNPN and CDR2 as SVGIG (reference sequence). The CDR3 DNA follows: TGTGCCTGGAGTATGGGAGCGGGGGACACTGAAGCTTTCTTT. It specifies CAWSMGAGDTEAFF.

This chain links TRBV6-6 with TRBJ2-5, with a weak D call TRBD2 (5 bases). The length of the CDR3 is 14 residues. V was cut by 0 bases and J by 0 bases, with 5 bases left in between. Per the germline V gene, CDR1 is MNHNY and CDR2 is SVGAGI (reference sequence). In DNA form, the CDR3 reads TGTGCCAGCAGTTACTCGCGGGACCAAGAGACCCAGTACTTC. It translates to CASSYSRDQETQYF.

The genes are TRBV15 and TRBJ2-3; no clear D gene. The CDR3 is 14 residues long. V gave up 0 bases and J gave up 2 bases, with 6 bases separating them. The germline CDR1 and CDR2 sequences are LNHNV and YYDKDF (reference sequence). The CDR3 coding sequence is TGTGCCACCAGCAGAGATGGGGACACAGATACGCAGTATTTT. Translated, it gives CATSRDGDTDTQYF.

A few counts support this clone. CDR3 sequence reads: CASRWTGDSYEQYF. CDR3 in DNA: TGTGCCAGCAGGTGGACAGGGGACTCCTACGAGCAGTACTTC. V usage is TRBV2 and J usage is TRBJ2-7; 9 nucleotides agree with TRBD1. V shed 6 bases and J 0 bases; nucleotides not matched to a gene: 3. Germline CDR1 is SNHLY and CDR2 is FYNNEI. The CDR3 has 14 amino acids.

This rearrangement joins TRBV7-8 to TRBJ1-2; 8 bases map to TRBD1. CDR3 length equals 15 residues. The V and J ends lost 5 bases and 8 bases, in that order; junction bases with no gene match: 13. Germline V CDR1 and CDR2: SGHVS, FQNEAQ. The CDR3 spells CASSPYPDRAYGYTF. CDR3 DNA: TGTGCCAGCAGCCCTTACCCGGACAGGGCTTACGGCTACACCTTC.

The rearrangement joins TRBV29-1 to TRBJ2-1; weak D call: TRBD1 (5 bases). Per germline, CDR1 SQVTM and CDR2 ANQGSEA. Trimming pared 5 bases from V and 8 bases from J, leaving 10 bases between. The CDR3 consists of 11 residues. CDR3 loop: CSVLRVDEQFF. The CDR3 DNA follows: TGCAGCGTTCTCAGGGTAGATGAGCAGTTCTTC.

This clone has more than one count but fewer than ten. The chain has TRBV7-9 and TRBJ2-7; the D gene is possibly TRBD2 (5 bases). Trimming took 1 base from V and 1 from J, leaving 11 bases between them. The CDR3 totals 15 residues. From germline, CDR1 is SEHNR and CDR2 FQNEAQ (reference sequence). The DNA of the CDR3 is TGTGCCAGCAGCTTAGGAGCGGCTAGATCCTACGAGCAGTACTTC. It translates to CASSLGAARSYEQYF.

This clone was seen only once. The chain joins TRBV5-6 to TRBJ1-6; D is unresolved. Germline V gene sequence: CDR1 SGHDT, CDR2 YYEEEE. CDR3 size: 15 residues. Trimming stripped 1 base from V and 7 bases from J, with 12 bases between. This CDR3 is CASSLWAKSNSPLHF. In DNA form, the CDR3 reads TGTGCCAGCAGCTTGTGGGCGAAAAGCAATTCACCCCTCCACTTT.

V is TRBV27 and J is TRBJ2-5; D is undetermined. CDR1 is MNHEY and CDR2 is SMNVEV in the germline V gene (reference sequence). The CDR3 contains 14 residues. V dropped 1 base and J dropped 3 bases, with 9 bases sitting between them. The CDR3 DNA is TGTGCCAGCAGTTTATTTTCCGGTGAAGAGACCCAGTACTTC. It specifies CASSLFSGEETQYF.

V usage is TRBV2 and J usage is TRBJ2-7; D is perhaps TRBD1 (5 bases). This CDR3 has 12 amino acids. V lost 7 bases, J lost 1 base, and 8 bases lay in between. Germline lookup yields CDR1 SNHLY and CDR2 FYNNEI. CDR3 DNA: TGTGCCAGCACCGACAGATCCTACGAGCAGTACTTC. Translated, it gives CASTDRSYEQYF.

V and J are TRBV5-1 and TRBJ1-1; D is uncertain. V dropped 4 bases and J dropped 4 bases, with 17 bases sitting between them. This CDR3 region has 15 residues. Germline V gives CDR1 SGHRS, CDR2 YFSETQ. The CDR3 nucleotides read TGCGCCAGCAGCCGCGCCCGGGAACAAGGCACTGAAGCTTTCTTT. This gives the protein CASSRAREQGTEAFF.

The V gene is TRBV29-1, the J gene TRBJ2-7, with D maybe TRBD1 (5 bases). The CDR3 is 11 amino acids. CDR1 and CDR2 (germline): SQVTM, ANQGSEA. Trimming removed 8 bases at V and 5 bases at J, with 13 bases between. The CDR3 reads CSFRVSDEQYF. The CDR3 coding sequence is TGCAGCTTCAGGGTTTCCGACGAGCAGTACTTC.

This chain links TRBV5-1 with TRBJ1-1; possible D gene TRBD1, 5 bases. The ends were cut back, 8 bases at V and 3 bases at J, with 11 bases in the middle. CDR1 is SGHRS and CDR2 is YFSETQ in the germline V gene. This CDR3 contains 12 residues. CDR3 region: CASTGVHTEAFF. DNA for the CDR3: TGCGCCAGTACGGGGGTACACACTGAAGCTTTCTTT. The full variable domain, completed using reference TRBV5-1 and TRBJ1-1, is KAGVTQTPRYLIKTRGQQVTLSCSPISGHRSVSWYQQTPGQGLQFLFEYFSETQRNKGNFPGRFSGRQFSNSRSEMNVSTLELGDSALYLCASTGVHTEAFFGQGTRLTVV.

The J gene is TRBJ1-1, the V gene TRBV5-6; 8 positions agree with TRBD1. The germline V gene has CDR1 SGHDT and CDR2 YYEEEE. After removal of 0 bases from V and 11 bases from J, the junction contained 15 bases not matched to a gene. This CDR3 is 16 amino acids long. The CDR3 region has the DNA TGTGCCAGCAGCTTGGCCTTCGCGCAGGGGGCCCCTGGGGCTTTCTTT. This sequence encodes CASSLAFAQGAPGAFF.

V gene TRBV5-6 combines with J gene TRBJ1-1; D is ambiguous. This CDR3 has 13 residues. From germline, CDR1 is SGHDT and CDR2 YYEEEE. Trimming took 0 bases from V and 1 from J, leaving 4 bases between them. The CDR3, as DNA: TGTGCCAGCAGCTTGGGGTGGAACACTGAAGCTTTCTTT. Protein product: CASSLGWNTEAFF.

V is TRBV29-1 and J is TRBJ2-7, with D unresolved. Trimming cost V 7 bases and J 5 bases, with 9 bases left between them. CDR1 and CDR2 from the germline V gene are SQVTM and ANQGSEA. The length of the CDR3 is 10 residues. The chain's CDR3 is CSAAGNEQYF. Here the CDR3 DNA reads TGCAGCGCTGCAGGTAACGAGCAGTACTTC.

This chain joins TRBV9 and TRBJ1-2, with a weak D call TRBD1 (5 bases). Germline lookup yields CDR1 SGDLS and CDR2 YYNGEE. V was trimmed by 3 bases and J by 7 bases, leaving 10 bases between them. The CDR3 totals 12 residues. CDR3 DNA sequence: TGTGCCAGCAGCGCGTCAGGGATTGGCTACACCTTC. This encodes CASSASGIGYTF.

The chain joins TRBV29-1 to TRBJ2-1; D is ambiguous. Trimming left V 8 bases short and J 4 bases short, with 0 bases between. This CDR3 contains 8 residues. Germline V gene sequence: CDR1 SQVTM, CDR2 ANQGSEA. CDR3 in DNA: TGCAGCTACAATGAGCAGTTCTTC. This gives the protein CSYNEQFF.